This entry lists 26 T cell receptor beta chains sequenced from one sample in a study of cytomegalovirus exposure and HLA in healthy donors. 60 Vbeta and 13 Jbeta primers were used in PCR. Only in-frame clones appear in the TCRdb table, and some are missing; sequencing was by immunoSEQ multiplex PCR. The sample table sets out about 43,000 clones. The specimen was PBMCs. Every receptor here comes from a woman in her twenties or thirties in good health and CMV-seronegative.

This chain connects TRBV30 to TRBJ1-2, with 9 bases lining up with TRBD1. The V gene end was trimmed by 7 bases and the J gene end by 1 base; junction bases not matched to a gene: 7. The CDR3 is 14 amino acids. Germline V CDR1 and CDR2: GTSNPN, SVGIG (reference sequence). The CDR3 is CAYGTGNRNYGYTF. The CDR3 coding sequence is TGTGCCTACGGGACAGGGAACCGTAACTATGGCTACACCTTC.

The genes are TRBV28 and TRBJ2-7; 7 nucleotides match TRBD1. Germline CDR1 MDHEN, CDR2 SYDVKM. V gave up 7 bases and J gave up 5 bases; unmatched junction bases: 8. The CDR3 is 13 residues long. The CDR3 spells CASTNRGENEQYF. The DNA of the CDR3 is TGTGCCAGCACCAACAGGGGCGAGAACGAGCAGTACTTC.

The CDR3 sequence is CASSFDWSSLNEQFF. The CDR3 region has the DNA TGTGCCAGTAGTTTTGACTGGAGCTCACTCAATGAGCAGTTCTTC. The V gene is TRBV19, the J gene TRBJ2-1; D gene uncertain. CDR3 length: 15 amino acids. Germline CDR1 is LNHDA and CDR2 is SQIVND (reference sequence). The V and J ends lost 5 bases and 6 bases respectively, with 17 bases between them.

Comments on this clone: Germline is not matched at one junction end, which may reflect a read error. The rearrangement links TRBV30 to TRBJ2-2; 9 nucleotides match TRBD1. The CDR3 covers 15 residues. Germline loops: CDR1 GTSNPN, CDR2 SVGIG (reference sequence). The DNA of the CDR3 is TGTGCCGGGAGTCCCCGGGACAGGGACGCCGGGGAGCTGTTTTTT. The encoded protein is CAGSPRDRDAGELFF.

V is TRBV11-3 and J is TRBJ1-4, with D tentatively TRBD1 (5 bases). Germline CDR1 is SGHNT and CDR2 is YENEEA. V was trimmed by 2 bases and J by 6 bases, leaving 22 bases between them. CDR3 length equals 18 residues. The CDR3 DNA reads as TGTGCCAGCAGCTTAAATGGGGGGTTGTTTTGGACCCATGAAAAACTGTTTTTT. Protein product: CASSLNGGLFWTHEKLFF.

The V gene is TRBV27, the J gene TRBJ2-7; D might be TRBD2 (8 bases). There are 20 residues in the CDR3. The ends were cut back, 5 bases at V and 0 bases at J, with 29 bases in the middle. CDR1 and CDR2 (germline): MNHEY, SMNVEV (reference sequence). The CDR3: CASSLLSRGREVGSSYEQYF. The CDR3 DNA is TGTGCCAGCAGTCTTCTGTCTAGGGGGCGGGAGGTTGGGAGCTCCTACGAGCAGTACTTC.

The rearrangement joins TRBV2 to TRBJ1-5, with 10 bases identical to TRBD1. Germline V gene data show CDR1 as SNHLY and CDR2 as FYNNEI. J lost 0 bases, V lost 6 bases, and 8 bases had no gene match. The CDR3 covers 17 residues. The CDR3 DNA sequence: TGTGCCAGCAGGAGGACAGGGGGTATTTATAGCAATCAGCCCCAGCATTTT. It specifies CASRRTGGIYSNQPQHF.

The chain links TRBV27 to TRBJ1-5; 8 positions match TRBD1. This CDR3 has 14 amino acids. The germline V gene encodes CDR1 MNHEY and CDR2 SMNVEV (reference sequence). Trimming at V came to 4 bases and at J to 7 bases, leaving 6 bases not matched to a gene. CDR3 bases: TGTGCCAGCAGTTCAGACAGGGGCGGACAGCCCCAGCATTTT. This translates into CASSSDRGGQPQHF.

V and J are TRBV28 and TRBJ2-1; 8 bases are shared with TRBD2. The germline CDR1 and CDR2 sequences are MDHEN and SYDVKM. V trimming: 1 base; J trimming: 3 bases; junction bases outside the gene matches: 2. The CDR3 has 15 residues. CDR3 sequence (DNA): TGTGCCAGCAGTTTATCCGGGGGGGGCTACAATGAGCAGTTCTTC. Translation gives CASSLSGGGYNEQFF.

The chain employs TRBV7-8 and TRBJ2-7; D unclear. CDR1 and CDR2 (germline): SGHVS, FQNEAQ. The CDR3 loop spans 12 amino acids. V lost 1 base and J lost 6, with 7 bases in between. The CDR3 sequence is CASSLGRGEQYF. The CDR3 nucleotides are TGTGCCAGCAGCTTAGGGCGAGGCGAGCAGTACTTC. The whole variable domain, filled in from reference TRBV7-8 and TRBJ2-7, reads GAGVSQSPRYKVAKRGQDVALRCDPISGHVSLFWYQQALGQGPEFLTYFQNEAQLDKSGLPSDRFFAERPEGSVSTLKIQRTQQEDSAVYLCASSLGRGEQYFGPGTRLTVT.

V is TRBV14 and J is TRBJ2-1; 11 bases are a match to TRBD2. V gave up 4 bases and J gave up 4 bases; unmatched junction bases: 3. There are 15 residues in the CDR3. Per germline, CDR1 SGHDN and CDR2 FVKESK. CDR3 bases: TGTGCCAGCAGCCGGGTAGCGGGAGGGTACAATGAGCAGTTCTTC. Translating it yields CASSRVAGGYNEQFF.

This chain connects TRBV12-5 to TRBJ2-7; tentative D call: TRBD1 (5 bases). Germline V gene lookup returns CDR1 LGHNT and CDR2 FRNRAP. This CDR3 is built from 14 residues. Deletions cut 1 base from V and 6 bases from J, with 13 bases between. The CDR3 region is CASGLGQGIGEQYF. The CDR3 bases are TGTGCTAGTGGTTTGGGGCAGGGAATTGGCGAGCAGTACTTC.

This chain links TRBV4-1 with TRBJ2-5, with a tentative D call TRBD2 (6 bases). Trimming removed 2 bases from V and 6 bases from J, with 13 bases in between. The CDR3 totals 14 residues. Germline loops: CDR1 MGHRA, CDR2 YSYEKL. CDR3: CASSQILAGQTQYF. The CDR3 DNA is TGCGCCAGCAGCCAAATACTAGCAGGACAGACCCAGTACTTC.

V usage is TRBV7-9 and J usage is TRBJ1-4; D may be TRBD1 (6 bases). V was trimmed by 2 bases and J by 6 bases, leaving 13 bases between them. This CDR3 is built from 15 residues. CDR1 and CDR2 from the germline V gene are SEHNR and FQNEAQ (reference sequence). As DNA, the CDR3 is TGTGCCAGCAGCTTACAGGGGTTCCAAGATGAAAAACTGTTTTTT. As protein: CASSLQGFQDEKLFF.

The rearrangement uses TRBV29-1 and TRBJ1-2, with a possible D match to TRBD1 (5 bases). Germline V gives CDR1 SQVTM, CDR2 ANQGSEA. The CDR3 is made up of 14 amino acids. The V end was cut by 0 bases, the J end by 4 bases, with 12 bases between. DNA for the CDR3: TGCAGCGTTGAAGATCCGGACACCCTCTATGGCTACACCTTC. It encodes CSVEDPDTLYGYTF.

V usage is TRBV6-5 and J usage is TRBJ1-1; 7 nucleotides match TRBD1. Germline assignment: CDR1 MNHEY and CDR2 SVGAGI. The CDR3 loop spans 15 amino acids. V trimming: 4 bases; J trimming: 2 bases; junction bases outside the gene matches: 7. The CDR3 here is CASSLDNRGNTEAFF. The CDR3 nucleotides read TGTGCCAGCAGTTTAGACAACAGGGGAAACACTGAAGCTTTCTTT.

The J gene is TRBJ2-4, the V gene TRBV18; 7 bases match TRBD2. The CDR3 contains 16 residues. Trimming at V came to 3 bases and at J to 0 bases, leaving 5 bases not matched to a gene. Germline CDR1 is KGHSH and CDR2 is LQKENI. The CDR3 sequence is CASSPPSGLAKNIQYF. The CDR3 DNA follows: TGTGCCAGCTCACCCCCTAGCGGTCTAGCCAAAAACATTCAGTACTTC.

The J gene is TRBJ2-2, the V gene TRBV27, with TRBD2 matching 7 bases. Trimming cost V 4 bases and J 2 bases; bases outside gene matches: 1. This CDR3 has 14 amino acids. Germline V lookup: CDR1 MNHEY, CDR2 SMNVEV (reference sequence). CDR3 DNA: TGTGCCAGCAGTTCGGGACTAAACACCGGGGAGCTGTTTTTT. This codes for CASSSGLNTGELFF.

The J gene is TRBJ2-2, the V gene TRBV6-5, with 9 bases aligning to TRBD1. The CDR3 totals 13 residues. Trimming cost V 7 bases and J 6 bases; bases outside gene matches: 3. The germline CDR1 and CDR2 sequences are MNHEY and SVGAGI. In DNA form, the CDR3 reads TGTGCCAGCAAGACAGGGGGTCCCGGGGAGCTGTTTTTT. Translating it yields CASKTGGPGELFF.

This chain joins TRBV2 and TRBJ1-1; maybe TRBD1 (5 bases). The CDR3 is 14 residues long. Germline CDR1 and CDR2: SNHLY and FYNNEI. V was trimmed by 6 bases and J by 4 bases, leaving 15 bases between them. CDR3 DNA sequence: TGTGCCAGCAGGACACAGGTTTATGGCACTGAAGCTTTCTTT. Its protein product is CASRTQVYGTEAFF. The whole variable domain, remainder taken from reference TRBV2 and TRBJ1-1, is EPEVTQTPSHQVTQMGQEVILRCVPISNHLYFYWYRQILGQKVEFLVSFYNNEISEKSEIFDDQFSVERPDGSNFTLKIRSTKLEDSAMYFCASRTQVYGTEAFFGQGTRLTVV.

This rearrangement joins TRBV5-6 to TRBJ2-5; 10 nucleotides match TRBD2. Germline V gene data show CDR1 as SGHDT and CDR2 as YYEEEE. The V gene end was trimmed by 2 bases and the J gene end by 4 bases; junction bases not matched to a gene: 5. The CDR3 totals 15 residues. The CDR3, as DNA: TGTGCCAGCAGCTTAAAGCGGGAGGGCGGAGAGACCCAGTACTTC. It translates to CASSLKREGGETQYF.

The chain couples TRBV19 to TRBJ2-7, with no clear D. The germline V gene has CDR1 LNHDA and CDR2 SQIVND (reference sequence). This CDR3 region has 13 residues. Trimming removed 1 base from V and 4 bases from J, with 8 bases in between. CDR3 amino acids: CASSIGADYEQYF. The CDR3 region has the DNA TGTGCCAGTAGTATAGGTGCGGATTACGAGCAGTACTTC.

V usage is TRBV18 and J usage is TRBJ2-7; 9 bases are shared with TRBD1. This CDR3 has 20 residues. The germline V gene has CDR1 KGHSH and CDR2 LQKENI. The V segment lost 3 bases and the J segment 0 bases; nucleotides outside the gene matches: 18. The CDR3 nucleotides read TGTGCCAGCTCACCGCTACCTCCGGGACAGGGACCTCTGAGCTCCTACGAGCAGTACTTC. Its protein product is CASSPLPPGQGPLSSYEQYF.

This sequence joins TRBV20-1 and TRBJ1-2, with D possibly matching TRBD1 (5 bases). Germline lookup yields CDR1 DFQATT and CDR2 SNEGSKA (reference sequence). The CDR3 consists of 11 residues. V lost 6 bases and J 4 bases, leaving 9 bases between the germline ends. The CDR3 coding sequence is TGCAGTGCGTCGGACACCTATGGCTACACCTTC. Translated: CSASDTYGYTF.

Here the CDR3 reads CASSFLGQGQETQYF. The CDR3 DNA is TGTGCCAGCAGCTTCTTGGGACAGGGGCAAGAGACCCAGTACTTC. J is TRBJ2-5 and V is TRBV7-9; 10 nucleotides match TRBD1. Germline trimming cut 3 bases from V and 2 bases from J; bases unmatched to any gene: 3. The germline V gene encodes CDR1 SEHNR and CDR2 FQNEAQ (reference sequence). The CDR3 has 15 amino acids.

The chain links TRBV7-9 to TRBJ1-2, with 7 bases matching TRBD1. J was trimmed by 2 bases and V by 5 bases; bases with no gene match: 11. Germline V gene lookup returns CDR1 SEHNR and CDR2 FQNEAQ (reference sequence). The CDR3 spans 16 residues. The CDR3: CASSPPLGQENYGYTF. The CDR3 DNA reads TGTGCCAGCAGCCCCCCCTTAGGACAGGAGAACTATGGCTACACCTTC.